The T cell receptor (beta chain) described here comes from a study of cytomegalovirus exposure and HLA in healthy donors. The PCR contained 60 Vbeta and 13 Jbeta primers. The data were produced by immunoSEQ multiplex PCR, yet TCRdb's version contains in-frame clones alone and is incomplete. The sample shows 95,000 to 150,000 clones, 15% of them seen only once. This clone turned up a few times. The antigen is not known. General observations from the study: As a later analysis showed, a missense DCLRE1C variant was linked to trimming of TCR beta V- and J-genes.

Germline assignment: CDR1 SGHDT and CDR2 YYEEEE. This CDR3 is 16 amino acids long. V lost 4 bases and J lost 3; bases outside the gene matches: 10. The rearrangement links TRBV5-6 to TRBJ2-3; the match to TRBD2 covers 8 bases. The specimen sequenced was PBMCs. The clonotype was recovered from a woman aged 18-30 years in good health and CMV-seronegative. CDR3 DNA: TGTGCCAGCAGCCTGACTCGGGGGGGATGGACAGATACGCAGTATTTT. Its translation is CASSLTRGGWTDTQYF.